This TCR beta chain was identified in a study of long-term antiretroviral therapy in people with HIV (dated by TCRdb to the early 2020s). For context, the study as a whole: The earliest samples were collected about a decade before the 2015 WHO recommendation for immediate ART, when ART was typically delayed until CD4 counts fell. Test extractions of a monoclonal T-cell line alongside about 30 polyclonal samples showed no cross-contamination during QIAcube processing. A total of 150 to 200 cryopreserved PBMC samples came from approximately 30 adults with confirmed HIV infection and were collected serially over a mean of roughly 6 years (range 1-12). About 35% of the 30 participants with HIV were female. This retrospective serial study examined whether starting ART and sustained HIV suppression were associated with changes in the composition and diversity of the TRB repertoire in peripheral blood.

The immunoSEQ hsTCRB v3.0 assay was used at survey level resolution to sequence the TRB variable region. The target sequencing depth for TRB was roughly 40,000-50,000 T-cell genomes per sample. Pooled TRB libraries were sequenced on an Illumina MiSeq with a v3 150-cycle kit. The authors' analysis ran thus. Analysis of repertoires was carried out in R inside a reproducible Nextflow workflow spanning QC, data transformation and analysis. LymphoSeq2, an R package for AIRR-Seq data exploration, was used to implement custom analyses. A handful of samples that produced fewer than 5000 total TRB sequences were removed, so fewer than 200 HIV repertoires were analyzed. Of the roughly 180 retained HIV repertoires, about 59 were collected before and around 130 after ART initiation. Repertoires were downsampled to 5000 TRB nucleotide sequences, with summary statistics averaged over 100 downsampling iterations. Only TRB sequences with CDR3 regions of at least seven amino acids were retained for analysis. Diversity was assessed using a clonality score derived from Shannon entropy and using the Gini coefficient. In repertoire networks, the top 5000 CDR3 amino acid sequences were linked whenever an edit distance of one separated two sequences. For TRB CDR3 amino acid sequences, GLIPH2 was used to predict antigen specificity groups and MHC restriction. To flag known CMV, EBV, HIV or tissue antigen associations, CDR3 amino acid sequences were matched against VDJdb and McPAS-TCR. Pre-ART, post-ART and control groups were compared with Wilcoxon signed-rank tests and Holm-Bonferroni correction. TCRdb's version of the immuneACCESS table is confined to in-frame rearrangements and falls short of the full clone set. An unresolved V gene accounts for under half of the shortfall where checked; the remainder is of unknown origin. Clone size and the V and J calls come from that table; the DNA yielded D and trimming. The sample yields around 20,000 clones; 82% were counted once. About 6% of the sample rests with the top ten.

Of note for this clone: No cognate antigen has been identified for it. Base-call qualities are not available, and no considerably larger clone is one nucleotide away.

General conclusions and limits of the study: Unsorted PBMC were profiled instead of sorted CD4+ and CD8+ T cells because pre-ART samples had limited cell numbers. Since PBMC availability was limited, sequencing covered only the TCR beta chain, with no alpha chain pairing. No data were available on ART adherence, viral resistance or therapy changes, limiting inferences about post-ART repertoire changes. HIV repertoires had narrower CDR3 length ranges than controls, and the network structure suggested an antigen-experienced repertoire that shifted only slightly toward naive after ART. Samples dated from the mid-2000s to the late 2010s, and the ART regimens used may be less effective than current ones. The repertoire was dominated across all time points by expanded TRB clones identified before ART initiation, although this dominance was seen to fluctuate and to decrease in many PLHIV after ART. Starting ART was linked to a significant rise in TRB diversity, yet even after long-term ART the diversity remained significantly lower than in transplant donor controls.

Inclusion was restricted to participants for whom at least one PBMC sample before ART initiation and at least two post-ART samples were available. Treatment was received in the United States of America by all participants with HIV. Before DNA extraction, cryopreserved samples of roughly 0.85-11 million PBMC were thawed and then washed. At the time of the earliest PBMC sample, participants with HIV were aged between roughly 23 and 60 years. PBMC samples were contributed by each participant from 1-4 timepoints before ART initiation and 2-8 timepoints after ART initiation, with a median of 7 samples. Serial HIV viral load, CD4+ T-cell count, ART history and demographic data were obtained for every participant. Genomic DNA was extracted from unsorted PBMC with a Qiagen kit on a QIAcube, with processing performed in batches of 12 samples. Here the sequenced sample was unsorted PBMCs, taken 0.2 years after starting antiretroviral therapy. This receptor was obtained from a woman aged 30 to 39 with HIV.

The CDR3 loop reads CASSATGIEQFF. At the DNA level, the sequence is TGTGCCAGCAGTGCTACAGGGATTGAGCAGTTCTTC. The sequence is built from TRBV6-6 and TRBJ2-1; a tentative D call is TRBD1 (6 bases match). V loses 5 bases, J loses 9 bases, and the germline ends lie 11 bases apart. From cysteine to phenylalanine, the CDR3 is 12 amino acids long. The sequence is cut down to CDR3 DNA, 36 bases in frame from base 1. The germline V gene (reference sequence) gives CDR1 as MNHNY and CDR2 as SVGAGI.